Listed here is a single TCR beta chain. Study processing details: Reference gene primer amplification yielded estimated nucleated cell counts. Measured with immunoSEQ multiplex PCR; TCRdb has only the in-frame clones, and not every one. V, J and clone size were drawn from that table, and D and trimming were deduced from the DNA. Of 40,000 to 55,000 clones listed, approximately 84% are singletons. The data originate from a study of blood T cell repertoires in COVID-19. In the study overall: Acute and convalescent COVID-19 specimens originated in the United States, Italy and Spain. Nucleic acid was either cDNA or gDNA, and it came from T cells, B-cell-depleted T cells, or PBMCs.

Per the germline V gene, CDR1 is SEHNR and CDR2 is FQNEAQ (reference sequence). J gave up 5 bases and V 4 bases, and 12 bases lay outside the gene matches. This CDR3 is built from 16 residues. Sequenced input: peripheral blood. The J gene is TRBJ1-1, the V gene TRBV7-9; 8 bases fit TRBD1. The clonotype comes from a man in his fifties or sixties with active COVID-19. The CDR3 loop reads CASSSPTGGTVTEAFF. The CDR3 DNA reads TGTGCCAGCAGCTCACCCACAGGGGGGACGGTGACTGAAGCTTTCTTT.